This T cell receptor beta chain was obtained from a study of blood T cell repertoires in COVID-19. On the study more broadly: The origin of the acute and convalescent COVID-19 samples was the United States, Italy and Spain.

Source study methods: Cell counts per sample came from amplifying reference gene primers. This table comes from immunoSEQ multiplex PCR, and its TCRdb copy is limited to in-frame clones, with some not included. From that table come the V and J calls and clone size; the DNA was used to work out D and trimming. Of 200,000 to 250,000 clones in the sample, roughly 90% were seen once. Living in about 25 US areas, the participants were between about 18 and 90 years of age. Participants were placed into cohorts based on the clinical history they reported. This CDR3 spans 14 amino acids. Germline trimming cut 5 bases from V and 0 bases from J; bases unmatched to any gene: 3. Germline V gene data show CDR1 as MNHEY and CDR2 as SVGEGT.

This TCR was sampled from a woman aged 25 to 39 with acute COVID-19. The sequencing sample was made of PBMCs or T cells enriched from blood (not recorded which). This rearrangement joins TRBV6-2 or TRBV6-3 to TRBJ2-7, with TRBD2 identical over 8 bases. In DNA form, the CDR3 reads TGTGCCAGCAGTACGGGAGGGTACTCCTACGAGCAGTACTTC. Its protein is CASSTGGYSYEQYF.